This TCR beta chain was retrieved from a study of T cell changes during pregnancy in multiple sclerosis. CDR1 is MNHEY, CDR2 SMNVEV, per germline (reference sequence). V gave up 2 bases and J gave up 3 bases, with 13 bases separating them. The CDR3 loop spans 15 amino acids. TCRdb keeps only in-frame clones here, not all; method: immunoSEQ multiplex PCR. The sample records 65,000 to 90,000 clones, around 92% being singletons. The chain joins TRBV27 to TRBJ1-1, with D hard to call. The specimen was peripheral blood, collected before pregnancy. The sequence came from a female donor with multiple sclerosis, enrolled in a pregnancy study. The DNA for the CDR3 is TGTGCCAGCAGTTTAATCCGGGTATGGGACACTGAAGCTTTCTTT. Encoded protein: CASSLIRVWDTEAFF.